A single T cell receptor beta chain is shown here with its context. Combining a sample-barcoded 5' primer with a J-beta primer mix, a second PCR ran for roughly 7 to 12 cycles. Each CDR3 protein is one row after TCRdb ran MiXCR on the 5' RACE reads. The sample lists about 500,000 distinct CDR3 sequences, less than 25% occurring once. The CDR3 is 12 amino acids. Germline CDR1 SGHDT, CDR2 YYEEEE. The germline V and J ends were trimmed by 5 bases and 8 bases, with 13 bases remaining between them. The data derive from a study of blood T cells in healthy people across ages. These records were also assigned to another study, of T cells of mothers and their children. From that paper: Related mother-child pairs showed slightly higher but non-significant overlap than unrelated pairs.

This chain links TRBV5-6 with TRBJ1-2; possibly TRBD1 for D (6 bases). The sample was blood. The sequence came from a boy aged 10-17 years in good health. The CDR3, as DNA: TGTGCCAGCAGACGGGGGGCGCGAGGCTACACCTTC. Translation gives CASRRGARGYTF.